The rows below give T cell receptor beta chains drawn from one sample of a study of graft-versus-host responses after intestinal transplantation. No antigen has been identified for these receptors. TCRdb's copy holds only in-frame clones and misses some; the assay was immunoSEQ multiplex PCR. Of some 140,000 clones in the sample, 90% to 95% were seen once. The specimen was unstimulated CD4+ T cells sorted from spleen or lymph node cells, collected before intestinal transplant. These receptors came from a human donor who received an intestinal transplant. Both conserved end residues are part of each CDR3. The order of the fields is J gene, clone size, V gene, D gene, CDR3 protein, CDR3 DNA. D genes are given only for firm matches. The size of a clone is reported for some rows only, either as once, few or many, or as a class for expanded clones.

J gene: TRBJ2-2; clone size: .; V gene: TRBV6-5; D gene: .; CDR3 protein: CASSRQNTGELFF; CDR3 DNA: TGTGCCAGCAGTCGACAGAACACCGGGGAGCTGTTTTTT
J gene: TRBJ1-6; clone size: .; V gene: TRBV5-1; D gene: .; CDR3 protein: CASSLTGHNSPLHF; CDR3 DNA: TGCGCCAGCAGCCTGACAGGTCATAATTCACCCCTCCACTTT
J gene: TRBJ1-5; clone size: .; V gene: TRBV19; D gene: TRBD1; CDR3 protein: CASTARDRGSDQPQHF; CDR3 DNA: TGTGCCAGTACCGCCCGGGACAGGGGGTCTGATCAGCCCCAGCATTTT
J gene: TRBJ1-1; clone size: .; V gene: TRBV6-1; D gene: .; CDR3 protein: CASSGQYNTEAFF; CDR3 DNA: TGTGCCAGCAGTGGACAGTATAACACTGAAGCTTTCTTT
J gene: TRBJ1-5; clone size: .; V gene: TRBV30; D gene: .; CDR3 protein: CAWSVREDQPQHF; CDR3 DNA: TGTGCCTGGAGTGTACGGGAGGATCAGCCCCAGCATTTT
J gene: TRBJ1-1; clone size: .; V gene: TRBV5-1; D gene: .; CDR3 protein: CASSSQGLLNTEAFF; CDR3 DNA: TGCGCCAGCAGCTCCCAAGGACTCTTGAACACTGAAGCTTTCTTT
J gene: TRBJ2-5; clone size: .; V gene: TRBV27; D gene: TRBD1; CDR3 protein: CASSRGTGFQETQYF; CDR3 DNA: TGTGCCAGCAGTAGAGGGACAGGCTTTCAAGAGACCCAGTACTTC
J gene: TRBJ1-5; clone size: .; V gene: TRBV6-1; D gene: .; CDR3 protein: CAIRVGGQPQHF; CDR3 DNA: TGTGCCATACGCGTAGGGGGACAGCCCCAGCATTTT
J gene: TRBJ1-6; clone size: .; V gene: TRBV18; D gene: .; CDR3 protein: CASSSESSYNSPLHF; CDR3 DNA: TGTGCCAGCTCATCCGAGAGCTCCTATAATTCACCCCTCCACTTT
J gene: TRBJ1-1; clone size: few; V gene: TRBV5-1; D gene: .; CDR3 protein: CASSGWTLGMNTEAFF; CDR3 DNA: TGCGCCAGCAGCGGATGGACGTTGGGAATGAACACTGAAGCTTTCTTT
J gene: TRBJ1-2; clone size: once; V gene: TRBV7-2; D gene: .; CDR3 protein: CASSLDYSNYGYTF; CDR3 DNA: TGTGCCAGCAGCTTAGACTACAGCAACTATGGCTACACCTTC
J gene: TRBJ1-1; clone size: few; V gene: TRBV5-1; D gene: .; CDR3 protein: CASSLLGNRGSTEAFF; CDR3 DNA: TGCGCCAGCAGCTTGCTAGGGAACCGGGGGAGCACTGAAGCTTTCTTT
J gene: TRBJ1-1; clone size: .; V gene: TRBV30; D gene: .; CDR3 protein: CAWRRGGFGTEAFF; CDR3 DNA: TGTGCCTGGAGAAGAGGAGGTTTTGGCACTGAAGCTTTCTTT
J gene: TRBJ2-5; clone size: .; V gene: TRBV4-1; D gene: .; CDR3 protein: CASSQDRVQETQYF; CDR3 DNA: TGCGCCAGCAGCCAAGATCGAGTTCAAGAGACCCAGTACTTC
J gene: TRBJ2-2; clone size: .; V gene: TRBV11-3; D gene: TRBD2; CDR3 protein: CASTFSGGGTGELFF; CDR3 DNA: TGTGCCAGCACCTTTAGCGGGGGGGGAACCGGGGAGCTGTTTTTT
J gene: TRBJ1-1; clone size: .; V gene: TRBV7-8; D gene: .; CDR3 protein: CASSPRGVDPQAFF; CDR3 DNA: TGTGCCAGCAGCCCTCGGGGGGTTGACCCGCAAGCTTTCTTT
J gene: TRBJ1-1; clone size: few; V gene: TRBV7-2; D gene: .; CDR3 protein: CASSRELRNTEAFF; CDR3 DNA: TGTGCCAGCAGCAGAGAATTGAGGAACACTGAAGCTTTCTTT
J gene: TRBJ1-1; clone size: .; V gene: TRBV4-1; D gene: .; CDR3 protein: CASSPGFAPVTEAFF; CDR3 DNA: TGCGCCAGCAGCCCAGGTTTCGCGCCGGTAACTGAAGCTTTCTTT
J gene: TRBJ1-1; clone size: .; V gene: TRBV19; D gene: TRBD1; CDR3 protein: CASSPWTGGTEAFF; CDR3 DNA: TGTGCCAGTAGTCCTTGGACAGGGGGAACTGAAGCTTTCTTT
J gene: TRBJ2-2; clone size: few; V gene: TRBV7-8; D gene: .; CDR3 protein: CASSLEEGGELFF; CDR3 DNA: TGTGCCAGCAGCTTAGAGGAAGGCGGGGAGCTGTTTTTT
J gene: TRBJ1-6; clone size: .; V gene: TRBV7-9; D gene: .; CDR3 protein: CASSYQGLDSPLHF; CDR3 DNA: TGTGCCAGCAGCTATCAGGGTCTTGATTCACCCCTCCACTTT
J gene: TRBJ2-2; clone size: .; V gene: TRBV30; D gene: .; CDR3 protein: CASRALNTGELFF; CDR3 DNA: TGTGCCTCCCGGGCCTTGAACACCGGGGAGCTGTTTTTT
J gene: TRBJ2-5; clone size: .; V gene: TRBV11-2; D gene: TRBD1; CDR3 protein: CASSPGGAAGETQYF; CDR3 DNA: TGTGCCAGCAGCCCAGGGGGCGCGGCGGGGGAGACCCAGTACTTC
J gene: TRBJ1-2; clone size: once; V gene: TRBV5-1; D gene: TRBD1; CDR3 protein: CASSNPGQRLSGYTF; CDR3 DNA: TGCGCCAGCAGCAATCCGGGACAGAGACTCTCTGGCTACACCTTC
J gene: TRBJ1-4; clone size: few; V gene: TRBV6-4; D gene: TRBD1; CDR3 protein: CARAIYGTGNEKLFF; CDR3 DNA: TGTGCCAGGGCAATTTACGGGACAGGGAACGAAAAACTGTTTTTT
J gene: TRBJ2-5; clone size: .; V gene: TRBV2; D gene: .; CDR3 protein: CASSGETQYF; CDR3 DNA: TGTGCCAGCAGTGGTGAGACCCAGTACTTC
J gene: TRBJ2-5; clone size: .; V gene: TRBV11-2; D gene: .; CDR3 protein: CASSFTGQETQYF; CDR3 DNA: TGTGCCAGCAGCTTTACGGGGCAAGAGACCCAGTACTTC
J gene: TRBJ1-1; clone size: .; V gene: TRBV6-5; D gene: .; CDR3 protein: CASRGDTEAFF; CDR3 DNA: TGTGCCAGCAGGGGGGACACTGAAGCTTTCTTT
J gene: TRBJ2-3; clone size: .; V gene: TRBV5-4; D gene: TRBD2; CDR3 protein: CASSFGVAGSTDTQYF; CDR3 DNA: TGTGCCAGCAGCTTCGGGGTAGCGGGTAGCACAGATACGCAGTATTTT
J gene: TRBJ1-6; clone size: .; V gene: TRBV6-5; D gene: .; CDR3 protein: CASSPPENSPLHF; CDR3 DNA: TGTGCCAGCAGCCCCCCCGAGAACTCACCCCTCCACTTT
J gene: TRBJ2-1; clone size: .; V gene: TRBV7-2; D gene: TRBD2; CDR3 protein: CASSLIRGGLVEQFF; CDR3 DNA: TGTGCCAGCAGCTTAATCCGGGGGGGCCTCGTTGAGCAGTTCTTC
J gene: TRBJ2-7; clone size: .; V gene: TRBV11-2; D gene: .; CDR3 protein: CASSLAQVAYEQYF; CDR3 DNA: TGTGCCAGCAGCTTAGCTCAGGTGGCCTACGAGCAGTACTTC
J gene: TRBJ2-7; clone size: .; V gene: TRBV7-3; D gene: TRBD1; CDR3 protein: CASSPGQGTYEQYF; CDR3 DNA: TGTGCCAGCAGCCCCGGACAGGGGACCTACGAGCAGTACTTC
J gene: TRBJ2-7; clone size: .; V gene: TRBV7-8; D gene: TRBD2; CDR3 protein: CASVNIAGEIYEQYF; CDR3 DNA: TGTGCCAGCGTCAATATAGCGGGGGAGATCTACGAGCAGTACTTC
J gene: TRBJ1-5; clone size: .; V gene: TRBV19; D gene: .; CDR3 protein: CASSIGGSQPQHF; CDR3 DNA: TGTGCCAGTAGTATTGGGGGCAGTCAGCCCCAGCATTTT
J gene: TRBJ1-5; clone size: .; V gene: TRBV2; D gene: .; CDR3 protein: CASSDRKDYQPQHF; CDR3 DNA: TGTGCCAGCAGTGACAGGAAAGATTATCAGCCCCAGCATTTT
J gene: TRBJ1-2; clone size: .; V gene: TRBV2; D gene: TRBD1; CDR3 protein: CASSDPPPGQDYGYTF; CDR3 DNA: TGTGCCAGCAGTGACCCCCCTCCGGGACAGGATTATGGCTACACCTTC
J gene: TRBJ1-3; clone size: .; V gene: TRBV2; D gene: .; CDR3 protein: CASLPTSSGNTIYF; CDR3 DNA: TGTGCCAGCCTACCGACAAGCTCTGGAAACACCATATATTTT
J gene: TRBJ1-6; clone size: .; V gene: TRBV5-4; D gene: TRBD1; CDR3 protein: CASSLATGGSSPLHF; CDR3 DNA: TGTGCCAGCAGCTTGGCGACAGGGGGTAGTTCACCCCTCCACTTT
J gene: TRBJ2-3; clone size: .; V gene: TRBV5-1; D gene: TRBD2; CDR3 protein: CASSLSGLSTDTQYF; CDR3 DNA: TGCGCCAGCAGCCTTAGCGGGCTAAGCACAGATACGCAGTATTTT
J gene: TRBJ1-6; clone size: .; V gene: TRBV7-8; D gene: .; CDR3 protein: CASSLRTNNSPLHF; CDR3 DNA: TGTGCCAGCAGCCTTCGGACGAATAATTCACCCCTCCACTTT
J gene: TRBJ2-3; clone size: .; V gene: TRBV18; D gene: TRBD2; CDR3 protein: CASSPRGGSTDTQYF; CDR3 DNA: TGTGCCAGCTCACCACGGGGGGGAAGCACAGATACGCAGTATTTT